A single sample is the source of the 18 T cell receptor beta chains below, sequenced in a study of shared clonotypes between healthy human individuals. Some clones are missing from TCRdb's copy, which holds only in-frame ones; the method was immunoSEQ multiplex PCR. The data hold just over 2,000,000 clones, with approximately 95% observed a single time. The sample comprised naive CD4+ T cells sorted from blood. Indicated subset: CD45RA+ positively selected. All receptors come from a young man in good health.

The chain has TRBV30 and TRBJ1-2; 7 nucleotides match TRBD1. CDR1 is GTSNPN and CDR2 is SVGIG in the germline V gene (reference sequence). The CDR3 has 14 residues. The V and J ends lost 0 bases and 8 bases, in that order; junction bases with no gene match: 9. The CDR3 coding sequence is TGTGCCTGGAGTGTAATTGGCAGGGGGAGAGGCTACACCTTC. This gives the protein CAWSVIGRGRGYTF.

The CDR3 nucleotides read TGTGCCAGCATTCCGATACGGCGGGGTGTCTCCTACGAGCAGTACTTC. Its translation: CASIPIRRGVSYEQYF. V and J are TRBV2 and TRBJ2-7; D may be TRBD2 (6 bases). CDR1 is SNHLY, CDR2 FYNNEI, per germline. V lost 7 bases to trimming and J lost 0 bases, with 19 bases between them. CDR3 size: 16 residues.

The genes are TRBV6-6 and TRBJ1-6; maybe TRBD1 (5 bases). With 7 bases removed from V and 6 bases from J, the gap between germline ends came to 16 bases. The CDR3 extends over 15 amino acids. The germline CDR1 and CDR2 sequences are MNHNY and SVGAGI (reference sequence). The CDR3 DNA reads TGTGCCAGCACTGGGCCGGGACGGGCTAATTCACCCCTCCACTTT. As protein: CASTGPGRANSPLHF.

Regarding this clone: In the same sample, other DNA sequences code for this CDR3. The chain uses TRBV5-1 and TRBJ2-7, with TRBD1 matching over 8 bases. The germline V gene has CDR1 SGHRS and CDR2 YFSETQ. The CDR3 is 14 amino acids. The trim removed 4 bases at V and 1 base at J, leaving 4 bases unmatched. The CDR3 spells CASSGTGGSYEQYF. CDR3 sequence (DNA): TGCGCCAGCAGCGGGACAGGAGGGTCCTACGAGCAGTACTTC.

The chain carries TRBV6-5 and TRBJ1-4, with D possibly matching TRBD1 (6 bases). CDR1 is MNHEY and CDR2 is SVGAGI in the germline V gene. This CDR3 has 15 residues. V was cut by 5 bases and J by 4 bases, with 14 bases left in between. CDR3 bases: TGTGCCAGCAGTCCCCCGAACAGGGATAATGAAAAACTGTTTTTT. This sequence encodes CASSPPNRDNEKLFF.

The chain joins TRBV5-1 to TRBJ2-2; D unresolved. Looked up from germline, CDR1 is SGHRS and CDR2 is YFSETQ. The CDR3 contains 15 residues. The V gene lost 0 bases and the J gene lost 1 base, with 7 bases spanning the gap. As DNA, the CDR3 is TGCGCCAGCAGCTTGGTAACGGTGAACACCGGGGAGCTGTTTTTT. Translated: CASSLVTVNTGELFF.

For this clone: Different DNA sequences within this sample yield the same CDR3. The chain links TRBV5-4 to TRBJ2-5; a weak D match, TRBD1 (6 bases). The CDR3 runs 13 residues. Germline CDR1 is SGHNT and CDR2 is YYREEE (reference sequence). V gave up 4 bases and J gave up 4 bases, with 11 bases separating them. The CDR3, as DNA: TGTGCCAGCAGCGGGGTAGGGGGAGAGACCCAGTACTTC. Translated: CASSGVGGETQYF.

This chain links TRBV5-1 with TRBJ2-1; 8 bases fit TRBD2. V trimming: 2 bases; J trimming: 6 bases; junction bases outside the gene matches: 7. Germline CDR1 is SGHRS and CDR2 is YFSETQ. This CDR3 region has 15 residues. The CDR3 reads CASSFGSSGSNEQFF. CDR3 bases: TGCGCCAGCAGCTTCGGGTCTAGCGGGTCCAATGAGCAGTTCTTC.

V and J are TRBV7-2 and TRBJ1-1, with D maybe TRBD1 (5 bases). This CDR3 comprises 14 residues. Germline CDR1 SGHTA, CDR2 FQGNSA. Trimming shortened V by 5 bases and J by 1 base, and 11 bases separated the two germline ends. CDR3 in amino acids: CASSGAGTNTEAFF. In DNA form, the CDR3 reads TGTGCCAGCAGCGGAGCCGGGACGAACACTGAAGCTTTCTTT.

This rearrangement joins TRBV5-1 to TRBJ2-5; TRBD1 matches at 7 bases. The CDR3 extends over 16 amino acids. The V and J ends lost 4 bases and 5 bases, in that order; junction bases with no gene match: 14. CDR1 and CDR2 from the germline V gene are SGHRS and YFSETQ. The CDR3 region is CASSTVPTGEEETQYF. The CDR3 bases are TGCGCCAGCAGCACCGTACCCACAGGGGAAGAGGAGACCCAGTACTTC. The full variable domain, with the rest looked up from reference TRBV5-1 and TRBJ2-5, is KAGVTQTPRYLIKTRGQQVTLSCSPISGHRSVSWYQQTPGQGLQFLFEYFSETQRNKGNFPGRFSGRQFSNSRSEMNVSTLELGDSALYLCASSTVPTGEEETQYFGPGTRLLVL.

In this sample, this clone turned up once. In the same sample, other DNA sequences code for this CDR3. The chain is built from TRBV15 and TRBJ1-2, with a tentative D call TRBD1 (5 bases). Trimming stripped 0 bases from V and 3 bases from J, with 11 bases between. Germline CDR1 is LNHNV and CDR2 is YYDKDF (reference sequence). CDR3 length equals 15 residues. CDR3 amino acids: CATSRDPRVDYGYTF. The CDR3 nucleotides read TGTGCCACCAGCAGAGATCCCAGGGTAGACTATGGCTACACCTTC.

This sequence joins TRBV5-3 and TRBJ2-1, with 8 bases that match TRBD2. TRBV5-3 is known as an ORF, though its function is uncertain. This CDR3 has 14 amino acids. Losses at the gene ends were 4 bases for V and 7 bases for J; bases not matched to a gene: 7. CDR3 loop: CARSPREGQNEQFF. The CDR3 DNA reads TGTGCCAGAAGCCCCCGGGAGGGCCAGAATGAGCAGTTCTTC.

CDR3 in DNA: TGTGCCTGGAATCATTGGGGGCCCACCGGGGAGCTGTTTTTT. It specifies CAWNHWGPTGELFF. This chain uses TRBV30 with TRBJ2-2; a possible D gene is TRBD1 (6 bases). CDR1 GTSNPN and CDR2 SVGIG come from the germline V gene (reference sequence). Trimming pared 4 bases from V and 4 bases from J, leaving 13 bases between. The CDR3 extends over 14 amino acids.

The chain joins TRBV6-5 to TRBJ2-3; 9 positions match TRBD1. Germline trimming cut 10 bases from V and 5 bases from J; bases unmatched to any gene: 4. This CDR3 is 12 amino acids long. The germline gives CDR1 MNHEY, CDR2 SVGAGI. The CDR3 coding sequence is TGTGCCACACAGGGGGCTAGAGATACGCAGTATTTT. It is translated as CATQGARDTQYF.

V is TRBV7-2 and J is TRBJ2-7; 7 positions agree with TRBD2. The CDR3 runs to 16 residues. CDR1 SGHTA and CDR2 FQGNSA come from the germline V gene. Trimming cost V 2 bases and J 2 bases; bases outside gene matches: 9. CDR3 nucleotides: TGTGCCAGCAGCTTATCCGGTTGGGCGGGAGCCTACGAGCAGTACTTC. Its protein product is CASSLSGWAGAYEQYF.

To note about this clone: Within the sample, other DNA sequences also encode this same CDR3. The V and J genes are TRBV2 and TRBJ2-7; maybe TRBD2 (6 bases). The CDR3 is made up of 14 amino acids. V was clipped by 1 base and J by 2 bases, with 9 bases between them. The V gene's germline CDR1 is SNHLY and CDR2 FYNNEI. In nucleotides, the CDR3 is TGTGCCAGCAGTGAAGGCGGAGGGACCTACGAGCAGTACTTC. It specifies CASSEGGGTYEQYF.

On this clone itself: Other nucleotide sequences from this sample produce the same CDR3. The chain has TRBV6-5 and TRBJ1-1; 7 nucleotides align to TRBD1. This CDR3 region has 13 residues. Germline CDR1 reads MNHEY; CDR2 reads SVGAGI. V lost 5 bases, J lost 2 bases, and 2 bases stayed unmatched. CDR3: CASSRDRNTEAFF. The CDR3 DNA reads TGTGCCAGCAGTAGGGACAGAAACACTGAAGCTTTCTTT.

This chain joins TRBV18 and TRBJ1-4; D is unresolved. The CDR3 contains 14 residues. The germline V gene has CDR1 KGHSH and CDR2 LQKENI. Deletions cut 2 bases from V and 3 bases from J, with 7 bases between. In DNA form, the CDR3 reads TGTGCCAGCTCACCAAACAGATCTAATGAAAAACTGTTTTTT. Translating it yields CASSPNRSNEKLFF.